This TCR beta chain was sequenced for a study of cytomegalovirus exposure and HLA in healthy donors. Study overall: Early released data had about 80 million unique TCRs, all coming from HLA-typed donors. Broader study findings: Excluded were some V segments that proved indistinguishable, including TRBV6-2 and TRBV6-3.

Primers for the PCR totalled 60 Vbeta and 13 Jbeta. Data came from immunoSEQ multiplex PCR; TCRdb stores just in-frame clones and leaves some out. The sample lists about 40,000 clones; almost 70% were seen once. The germline V and J ends were trimmed by 4 bases and 11 bases, with 15 bases remaining between them. The CDR3 sequence is 12 residues long. CDR1 and CDR2 from the germline V gene are SGDLS and YYNGEE. On this clone: Its antigen is unknown.

The V and J genes are TRBV9 and TRBJ1-1; D gene uncertain. The specimen was PBMCs. The receptor's source is a man aged 40-49 years in good health and CMV-seronegative. DNA for the CDR3: TGTGCCAGCAGCCCCGGGAACCAGGCGGCTTTCTTT. Translation gives CASSPGNQAAFF.